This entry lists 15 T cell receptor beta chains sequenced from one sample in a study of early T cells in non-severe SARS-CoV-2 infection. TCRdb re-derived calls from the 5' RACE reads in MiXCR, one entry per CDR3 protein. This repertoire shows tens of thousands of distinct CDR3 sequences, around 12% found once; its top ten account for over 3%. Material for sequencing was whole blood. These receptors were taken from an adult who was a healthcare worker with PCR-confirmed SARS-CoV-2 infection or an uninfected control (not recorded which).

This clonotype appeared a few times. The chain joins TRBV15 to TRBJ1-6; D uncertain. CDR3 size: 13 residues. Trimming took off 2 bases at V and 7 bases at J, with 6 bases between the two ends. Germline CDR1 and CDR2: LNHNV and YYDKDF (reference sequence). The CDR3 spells CATSRPANSPLHF. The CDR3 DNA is TGTGCCACCAGCAGACCGGCGAATTCACCCCTCCACTTT.

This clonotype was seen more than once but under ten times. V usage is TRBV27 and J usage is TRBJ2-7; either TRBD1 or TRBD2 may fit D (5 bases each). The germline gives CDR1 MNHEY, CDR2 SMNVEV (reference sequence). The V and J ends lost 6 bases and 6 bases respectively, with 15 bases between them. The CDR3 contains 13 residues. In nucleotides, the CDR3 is TGTGCCAGCAGGGTGGGCGAGGGGTCCGAGCAGTACTTC. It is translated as CASRVGEGSEQYF.

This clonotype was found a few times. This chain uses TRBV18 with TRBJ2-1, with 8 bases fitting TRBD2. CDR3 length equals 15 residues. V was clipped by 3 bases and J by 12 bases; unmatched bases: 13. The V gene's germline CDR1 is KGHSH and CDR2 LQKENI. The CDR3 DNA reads TGTGCCAGCTCACCTTCCGGGGGGGCGGGCGTATTGCAGTTCTTC. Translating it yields CASSPSGGAGVLQFF.

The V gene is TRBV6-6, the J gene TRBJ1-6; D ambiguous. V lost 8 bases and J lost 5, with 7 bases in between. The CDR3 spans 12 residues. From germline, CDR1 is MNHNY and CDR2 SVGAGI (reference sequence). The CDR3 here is CASSGHNSPLHF. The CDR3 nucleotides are TGTGCCAGCTCAGGACATAATTCACCCCTCCACTTT.

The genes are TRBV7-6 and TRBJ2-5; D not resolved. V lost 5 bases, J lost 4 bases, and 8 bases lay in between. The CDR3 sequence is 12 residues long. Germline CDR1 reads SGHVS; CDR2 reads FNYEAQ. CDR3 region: CASSPSGETQYF. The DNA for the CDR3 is TGTGCCAGCAGCCCCTCCGGAGAGACCCAGTACTTC.

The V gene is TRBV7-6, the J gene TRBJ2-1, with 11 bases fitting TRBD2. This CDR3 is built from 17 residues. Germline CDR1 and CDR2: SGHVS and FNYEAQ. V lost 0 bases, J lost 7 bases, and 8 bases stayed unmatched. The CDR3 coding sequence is TGTGCCAGCAGCTTAGCCGGGATGGCTAGCGGGAGGAATGAGCAGTTCTTC. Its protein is CASSLAGMASGRNEQFF.

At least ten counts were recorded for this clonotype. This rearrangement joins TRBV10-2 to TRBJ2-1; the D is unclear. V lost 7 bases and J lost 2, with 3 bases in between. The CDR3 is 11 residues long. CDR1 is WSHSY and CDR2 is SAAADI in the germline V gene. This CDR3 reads CASTAYNEQFF. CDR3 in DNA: TGCGCCAGCACAGCCTACAATGAGCAGTTCTTC.

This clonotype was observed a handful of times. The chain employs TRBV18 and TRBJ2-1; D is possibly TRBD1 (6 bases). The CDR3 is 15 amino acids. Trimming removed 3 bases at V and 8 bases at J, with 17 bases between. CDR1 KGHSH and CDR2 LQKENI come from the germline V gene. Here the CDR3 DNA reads TGTGCCAGCTCACCGAGCCAGGGGCTTATCTATGAGCAGTTCTTC. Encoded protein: CASSPSQGLIYEQFF.

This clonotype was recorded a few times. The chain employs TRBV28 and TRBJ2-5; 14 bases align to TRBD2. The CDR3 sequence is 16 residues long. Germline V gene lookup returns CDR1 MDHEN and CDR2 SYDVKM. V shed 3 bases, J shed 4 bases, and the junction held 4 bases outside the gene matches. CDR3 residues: CASSLTSGRGPETQYF. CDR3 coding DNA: TGTGCCAGCAGTTTGACTAGCGGGAGGGGGCCAGAGACCCAGTACTTC.

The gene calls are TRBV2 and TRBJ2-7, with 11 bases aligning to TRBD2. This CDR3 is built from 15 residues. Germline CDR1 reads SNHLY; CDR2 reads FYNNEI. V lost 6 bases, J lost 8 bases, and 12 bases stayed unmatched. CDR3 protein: CASRLAGVPTRKQYF. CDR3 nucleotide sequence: TGTGCCAGCAGACTAGCGGGAGTACCTACCCGGAAGCAGTACTTC.

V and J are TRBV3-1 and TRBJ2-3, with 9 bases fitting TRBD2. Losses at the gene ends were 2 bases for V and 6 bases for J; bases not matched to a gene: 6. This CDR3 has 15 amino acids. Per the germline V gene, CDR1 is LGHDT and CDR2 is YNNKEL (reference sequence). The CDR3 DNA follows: TGTGCCAGCAGCCAAAGAGCGGGAGGCCGGGATACGCAGTATTTT. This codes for CASSQRAGGRDTQYF.

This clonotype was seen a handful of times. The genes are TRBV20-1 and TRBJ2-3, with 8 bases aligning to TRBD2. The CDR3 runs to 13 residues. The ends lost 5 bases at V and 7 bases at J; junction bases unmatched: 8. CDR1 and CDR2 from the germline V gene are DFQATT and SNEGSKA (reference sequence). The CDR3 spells CSAAGTRANTQYF. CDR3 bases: TGCAGTGCTGCCGGGACTAGAGCGAATACGCAGTATTTT.

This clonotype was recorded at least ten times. The CDR3 protein is CASSPSLAGSGTQYF. CDR3 DNA: TGTGCCAGCAGTCCTTCTCTGGCGGGGTCGGGGACCCAGTACTTC. V is TRBV12-3 or TRBV12-4 and J is TRBJ2-5; D may be TRBD2 (6 bases). V dropped 5 bases and J dropped 7 bases, with 20 bases sitting between them. The CDR3 loop spans 15 amino acids.

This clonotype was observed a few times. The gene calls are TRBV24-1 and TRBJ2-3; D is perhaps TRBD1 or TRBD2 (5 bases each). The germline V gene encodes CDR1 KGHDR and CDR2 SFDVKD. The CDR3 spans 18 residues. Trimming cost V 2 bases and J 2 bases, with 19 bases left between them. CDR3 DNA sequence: TGTGCCACCAGTGATTCAGCAGCCGGGACCGCCTTCACAGATACGCAGTATTTT. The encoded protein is CATSDSAAGTAFTDTQYF.

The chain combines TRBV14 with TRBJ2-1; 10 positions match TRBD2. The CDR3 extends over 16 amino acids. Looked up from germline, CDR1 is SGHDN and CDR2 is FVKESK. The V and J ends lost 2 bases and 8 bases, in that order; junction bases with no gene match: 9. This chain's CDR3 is CASSQLAGAVLDEQFF. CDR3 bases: TGTGCCAGCAGCCAACTAGCGGGAGCTGTGTTGGATGAGCAGTTCTTC.